This T cell receptor beta chain was profiled in a study of human T cells and chemical hapten exposure. Study-wide findings and caveats: Alopecia in all donors means immunity may differ from healthy individuals. Expanded TCR counts at PT1 were positively correlated with the patch test score.

The CDR3 is 16 residues long. The V and J ends lost 5 bases and 2 bases, in that order; junction bases with no gene match: 9. CDR1 is SGHTA and CDR2 is FQGNSA in the germline V gene. The time point was: patch test 3, about 24 weeks after DPC sensitization. Treatment indicated: therapeutic diphenylcyclopropenone sensitization with weekly scalp DPC. Extraction yielded total RNA from whole blood (unfractionated). TCRdb analysed the RACE reads with MiXCR anew, one entry per CDR3 protein. The table includes 30,000 to 40,000 distinct CDR3 sequences, about 13% detected once. This clonotype has only a few counts. The antigen remains undetermined.

The receptor comes from a woman aged 35 to 49 with alopecia areata. Some clones in this sample may be carry-over from other donors' samples. The chain uses TRBV7-2 and TRBJ2-5, with 9 bases aligning to TRBD2. This specimen consisted of whole blood, obtained in connection with sensitization to the hapten diphenylcyclopropenone (DPC). The CDR3: CASSRIGLAGQETQYF. The CDR3 nucleotides are TGTGCCAGCAGCCGTATCGGGCTAGCGGGGCAAGAGACCCAGTACTTC.